Included here is one T cell receptor (beta chain) sequence, with context. Its antigen is unknown. Investigators reverse transcribed all isolated RNA, so they sequenced expressed TCRB transcripts. Measured with immunoSEQ multiplex PCR; TCRdb has only the in-frame clones, and not every one. The repertoire has 200,000 to 250,000 clones, 27% of them found once; the top ten carry more than 3%. This sample stems from a study of beta chain features in type 1 diabetes. Study background: Cell yields, gender and age were comparable in patients and healthy donors.

V was shortened by 0 bases and J by 4 bases, with 7 bases between the two germline ends. The CDR3 length is 13 residues. Germline CDR1 SGHDT, CDR2 YYEEEE. Overall study findings and caveats: Type 1 diabetes patients had fewer VDJ junction insertions and more deletions.

This chain joins TRBV5-6 and TRBJ1-2; D remains ambiguous. Source material: central memory CD4+ T cells from blood. The source of this sequence is a man in his thirties or forties in good health. CDR3 DNA sequence: TGTGCCAGCAGCTTGGACAGCAGCTATGGCTACACCTTC. It yields the protein CASSLDSSYGYTF. Combining the CDR3 with reference TRBV5-6 and TRBJ1-2 gives the whole variable domain DAGVTQSPTHLIKTRGQQVTLRCSPKSGHDTVSWYQQALGQGPQFIFQYYEEEERQRGNFPDRFSGHQFPNYSSELNVNALLLGDSALYLCASSLDSSYGYTFGSGTRLTVV.